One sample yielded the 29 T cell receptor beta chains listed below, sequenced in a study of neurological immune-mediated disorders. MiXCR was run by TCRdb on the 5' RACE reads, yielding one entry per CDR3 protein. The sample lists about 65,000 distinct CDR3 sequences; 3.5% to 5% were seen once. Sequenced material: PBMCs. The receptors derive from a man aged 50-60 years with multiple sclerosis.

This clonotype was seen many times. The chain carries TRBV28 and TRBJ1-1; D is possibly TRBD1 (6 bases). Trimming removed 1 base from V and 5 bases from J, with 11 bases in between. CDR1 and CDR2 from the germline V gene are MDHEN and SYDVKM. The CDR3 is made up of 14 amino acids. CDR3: CASSLSRGLTEAFF. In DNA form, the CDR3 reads TGTGCCAGCAGTTTATCTCGGGGGCTAACTGAAGCTTTCTTT. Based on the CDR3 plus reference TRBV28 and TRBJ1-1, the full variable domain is DVKVTQSSRYLVKRTGEKVFLECVQDMDHENMFWYRQDPGLGLRLIYFSYDVKMKEKGDIPEGYSVSREKKERFSLILESASTNQTSMYLCASSLSRGLTEAFFGQGTRLTVV.

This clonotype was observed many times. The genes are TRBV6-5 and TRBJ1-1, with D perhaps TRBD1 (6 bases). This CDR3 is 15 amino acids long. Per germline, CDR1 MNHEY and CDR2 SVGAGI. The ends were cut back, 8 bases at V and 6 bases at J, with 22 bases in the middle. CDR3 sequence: CASLSPPGVFPEAFF. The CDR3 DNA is TGTGCCAGCTTGAGCCCGCCAGGGGTGTTCCCTGAAGCTTTCTTT.

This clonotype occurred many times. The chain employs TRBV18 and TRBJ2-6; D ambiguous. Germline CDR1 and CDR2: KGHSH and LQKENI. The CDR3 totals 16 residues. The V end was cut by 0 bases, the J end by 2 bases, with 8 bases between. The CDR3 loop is CASSPPVGTGANVLTF. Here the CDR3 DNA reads TGTGCCAGCTCACCACCGGTAGGGACTGGGGCCAACGTCCTGACTTTC.

This CDR3 is CASTPIAGAYNEQFF. CDR3 DNA sequence: TGCGCCAGCACCCCCATAGCGGGGGCCTACAATGAGCAGTTCTTC. This sequence joins TRBV4-3 and TRBJ2-1, with 9 positions matching TRBD2. The CDR3 length is 15 residues. V trimming: 7 bases; J trimming: 2 bases; junction bases outside the gene matches: 6. In germline, CDR1 is LGHNA, CDR2 YSLEER.

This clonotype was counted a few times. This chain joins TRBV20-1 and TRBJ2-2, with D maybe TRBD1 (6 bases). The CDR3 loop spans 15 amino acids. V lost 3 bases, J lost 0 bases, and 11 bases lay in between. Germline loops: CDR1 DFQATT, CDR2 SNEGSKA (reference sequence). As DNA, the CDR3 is TGCAGTGCTAGGGGTTCAGGGGCGAACACCGGGGAGCTGTTTTTT. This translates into CSARGSGANTGELFF.

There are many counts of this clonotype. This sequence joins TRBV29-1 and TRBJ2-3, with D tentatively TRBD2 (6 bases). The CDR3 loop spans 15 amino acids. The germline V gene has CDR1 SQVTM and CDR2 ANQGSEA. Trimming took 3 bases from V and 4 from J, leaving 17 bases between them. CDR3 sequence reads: CSVDLTGDSSDTQYF. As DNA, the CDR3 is TGCAGCGTTGACCTAACCGGGGACTCCTCAGATACGCAGTATTTT.

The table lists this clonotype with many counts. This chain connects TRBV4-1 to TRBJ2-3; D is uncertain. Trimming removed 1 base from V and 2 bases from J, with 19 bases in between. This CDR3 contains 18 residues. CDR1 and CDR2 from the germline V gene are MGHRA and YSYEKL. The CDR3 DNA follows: TGCGCCAGCAGCCAAGGATTAGTGGCCAGATCACCCACAGATACGCAGTATTTT. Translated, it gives CASSQGLVARSPTDTQYF.

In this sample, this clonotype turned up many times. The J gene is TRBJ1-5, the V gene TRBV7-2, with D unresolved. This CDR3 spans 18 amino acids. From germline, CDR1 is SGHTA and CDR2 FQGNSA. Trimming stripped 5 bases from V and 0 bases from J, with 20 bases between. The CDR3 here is CASSPIGVGPNSNQPQHF. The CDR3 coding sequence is TGTGCCAGCAGCCCGATCGGGGTAGGGCCTAATAGCAATCAGCCCCAGCATTTT.

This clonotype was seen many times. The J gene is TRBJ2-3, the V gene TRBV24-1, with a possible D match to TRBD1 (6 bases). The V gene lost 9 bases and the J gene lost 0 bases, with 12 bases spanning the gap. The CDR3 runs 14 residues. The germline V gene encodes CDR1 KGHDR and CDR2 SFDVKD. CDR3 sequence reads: CATGQPSSTDTQYF. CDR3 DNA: TGTGCCACCGGACAGCCCTCTAGCACAGATACGCAGTATTTT.

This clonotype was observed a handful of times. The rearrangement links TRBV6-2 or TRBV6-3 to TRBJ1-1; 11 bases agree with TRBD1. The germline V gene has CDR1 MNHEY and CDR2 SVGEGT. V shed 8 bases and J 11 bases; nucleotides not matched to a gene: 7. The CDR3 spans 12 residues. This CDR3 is CASGQGARKAFF. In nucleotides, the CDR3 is TGTGCCAGCGGACAGGGGGCCAGGAAGGCTTTCTTT.

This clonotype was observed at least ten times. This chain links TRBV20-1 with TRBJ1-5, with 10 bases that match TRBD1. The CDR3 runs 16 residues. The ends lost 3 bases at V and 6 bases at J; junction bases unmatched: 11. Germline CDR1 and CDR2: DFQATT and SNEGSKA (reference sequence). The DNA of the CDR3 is TGCAGTGCTAGGACAGGGGGCTTCTCAAGCGTTCAGCCCCAGCATTTT. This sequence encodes CSARTGGFSSVQPQHF.

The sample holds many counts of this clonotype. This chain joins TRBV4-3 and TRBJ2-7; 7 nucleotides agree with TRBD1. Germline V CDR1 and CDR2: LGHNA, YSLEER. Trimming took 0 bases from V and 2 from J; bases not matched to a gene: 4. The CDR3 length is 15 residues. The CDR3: CASSQDPGTAYEQYF. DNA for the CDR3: TGCGCCAGCAGCCAAGATCCCGGGACAGCCTACGAGCAGTACTTC.

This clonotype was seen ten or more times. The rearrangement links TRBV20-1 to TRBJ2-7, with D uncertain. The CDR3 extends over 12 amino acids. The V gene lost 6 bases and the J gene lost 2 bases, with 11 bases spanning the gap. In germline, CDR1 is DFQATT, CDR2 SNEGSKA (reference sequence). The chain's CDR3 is CSASTSPYEQYV. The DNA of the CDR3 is TGCAGTGCGAGCACAAGCCCCTACGAGCAGTACGTC.

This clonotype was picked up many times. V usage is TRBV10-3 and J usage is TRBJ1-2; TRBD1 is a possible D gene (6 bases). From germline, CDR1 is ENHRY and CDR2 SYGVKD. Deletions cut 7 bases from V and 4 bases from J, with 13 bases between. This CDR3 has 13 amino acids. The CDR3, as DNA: TGTGCCATCACGGCAGGGGATCGCTATGGCTACACCTTC. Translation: CAITAGDRYGYTF.

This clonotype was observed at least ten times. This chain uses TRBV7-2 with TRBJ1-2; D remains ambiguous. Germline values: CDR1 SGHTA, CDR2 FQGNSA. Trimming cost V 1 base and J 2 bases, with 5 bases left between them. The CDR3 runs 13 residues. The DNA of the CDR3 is TGTGCCAGCAGCTTAGAGAGAAACTATGGCTACACCTTC. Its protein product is CASSLERNYGYTF. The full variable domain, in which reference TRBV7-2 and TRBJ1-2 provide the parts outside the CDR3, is GAGVSQSPSNKVTEKGKDVELRCDPISGHTALYWYRQSLGQGLEFLIYFQGNSAPDKSGLPSDRFSAERTGGSVSTLTIQRTQQEDSAVYLCASSLERNYGYTFGSGTRLTVV.

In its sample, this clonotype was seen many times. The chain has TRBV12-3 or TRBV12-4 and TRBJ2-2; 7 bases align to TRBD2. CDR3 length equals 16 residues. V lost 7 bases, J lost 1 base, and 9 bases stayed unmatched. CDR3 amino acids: CASNRGSGVNTGELFF. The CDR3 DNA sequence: TGTGCCAGCAACCGGGGAAGCGGGGTGAACACCGGGGAGCTGTTTTTT.

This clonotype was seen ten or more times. CDR3 sequence reads: CASSSFGQGTNYGYTF. The CDR3, as DNA: TGCGCCAGCAGCTCCTTCGGGCAGGGGACTAACTATGGCTACACCTTC. V gene TRBV5-1 combines with J gene TRBJ1-2; maybe TRBD1 (6 bases). V shed 3 bases and J shed 0 bases, with 15 bases lying between them. Germline V gene lookup returns CDR1 SGHRS and CDR2 YFSETQ. The CDR3 runs 16 residues.

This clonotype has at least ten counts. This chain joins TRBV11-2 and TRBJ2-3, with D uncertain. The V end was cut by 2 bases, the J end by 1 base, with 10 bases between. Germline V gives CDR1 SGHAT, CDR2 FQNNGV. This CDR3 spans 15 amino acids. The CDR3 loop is CASSLSAHGTDTQYF. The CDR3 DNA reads TGTGCCAGCAGCTTATCGGCACACGGCACAGATACGCAGTATTTT. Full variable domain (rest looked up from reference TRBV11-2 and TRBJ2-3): EAGVAQSPRYKIIEKRQSVAFWCNPISGHATLYWYQQILGQGPKLLIQFQNNGVVDDSQLPKDRFSAERLKGVDSTLKIQPAKLEDSAVYLCASSLSAHGTDTQYFGPGTRLTVL.

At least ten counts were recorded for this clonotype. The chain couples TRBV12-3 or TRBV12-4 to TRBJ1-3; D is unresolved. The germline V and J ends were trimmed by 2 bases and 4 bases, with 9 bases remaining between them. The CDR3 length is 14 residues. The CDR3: CASSLSPWGNTIYF. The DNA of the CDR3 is TGTGCCAGCAGTTTAAGTCCGTGGGGAAACACCATATATTTT.

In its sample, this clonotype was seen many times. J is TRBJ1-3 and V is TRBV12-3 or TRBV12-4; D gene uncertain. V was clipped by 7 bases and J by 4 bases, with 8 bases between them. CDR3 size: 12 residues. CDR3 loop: CASKGGGNTIYF. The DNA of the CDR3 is TGTGCCAGCAAAGGTGGAGGAAACACCATATATTTT.

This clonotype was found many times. The CDR3 region has the DNA TGTGCCAGCAGCTTTGGGCAGGGCCTGGAGACCCAGTACTTC. Protein: CASSFGQGLETQYF. The chain combines TRBV7-9 with TRBJ2-5; D perhaps matches TRBD1 (5 bases). Germline CDR1 is SEHNR and CDR2 is FQNEAQ (reference sequence). Trimming took off 3 bases at V and 5 bases at J, with 13 bases between the two ends. The CDR3 loop spans 14 amino acids.

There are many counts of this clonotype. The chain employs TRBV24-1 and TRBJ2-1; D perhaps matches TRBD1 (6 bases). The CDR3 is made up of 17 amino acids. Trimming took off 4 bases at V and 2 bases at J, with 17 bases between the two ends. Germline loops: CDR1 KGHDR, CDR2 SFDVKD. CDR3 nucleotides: TGTGCCACCAGTGACCGGACCGGGACACGGGCCTACAATGAGCAGTTCTTC. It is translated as CATSDRTGTRAYNEQFF.

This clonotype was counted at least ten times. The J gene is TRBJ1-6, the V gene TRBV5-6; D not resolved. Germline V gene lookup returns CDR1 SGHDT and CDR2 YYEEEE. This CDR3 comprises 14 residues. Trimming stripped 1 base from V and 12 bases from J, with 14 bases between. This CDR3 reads CASSLSRLWLPLHF. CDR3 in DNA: TGTGCCAGCAGCTTGTCGAGATTATGGTTACCCCTCCACTTT. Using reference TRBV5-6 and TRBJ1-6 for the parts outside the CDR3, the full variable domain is DAGVTQSPTHLIKTRGQQVTLRCSPKSGHDTVSWYQQALGQGPQFIFQYYEEEERQRGNFPDRFSGHQFPNYSSELNVNALLLGDSALYLCASSLSRLWLPLHFGNGTRLTVT.

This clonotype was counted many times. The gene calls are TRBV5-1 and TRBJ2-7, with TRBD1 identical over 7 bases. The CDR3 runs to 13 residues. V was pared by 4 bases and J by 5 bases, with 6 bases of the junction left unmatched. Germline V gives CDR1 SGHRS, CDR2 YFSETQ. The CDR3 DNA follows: TGCGCCAGCAGCACCGGACAGGTCCACGAGCAGTACTTC. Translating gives CASSTGQVHEQYF.

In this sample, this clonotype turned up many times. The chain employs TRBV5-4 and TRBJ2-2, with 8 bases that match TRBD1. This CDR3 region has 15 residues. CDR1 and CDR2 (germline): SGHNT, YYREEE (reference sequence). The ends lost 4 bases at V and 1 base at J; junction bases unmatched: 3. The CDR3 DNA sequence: TGTGCCAGCAGCCCCGGGACAGGGAACACCGGGGAGCTGTTTTTT. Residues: CASSPGTGNTGELFF.

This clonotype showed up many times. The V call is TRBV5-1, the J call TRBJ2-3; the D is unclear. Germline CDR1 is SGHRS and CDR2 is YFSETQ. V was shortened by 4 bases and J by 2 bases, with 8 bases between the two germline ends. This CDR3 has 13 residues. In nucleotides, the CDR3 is TGCGCCAGCAGCAGGGTTTACACAGATACGCAGTATTTT. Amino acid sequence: CASSRVYTDTQYF.

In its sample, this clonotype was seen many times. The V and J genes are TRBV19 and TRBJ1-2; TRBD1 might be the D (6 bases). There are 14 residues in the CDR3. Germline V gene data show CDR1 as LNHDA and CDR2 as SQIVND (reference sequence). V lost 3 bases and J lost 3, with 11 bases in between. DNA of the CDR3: TGTGCCAGTAGTATCGTCGGGACACACTATGGCTACACCTTC. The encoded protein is CASSIVGTHYGYTF.

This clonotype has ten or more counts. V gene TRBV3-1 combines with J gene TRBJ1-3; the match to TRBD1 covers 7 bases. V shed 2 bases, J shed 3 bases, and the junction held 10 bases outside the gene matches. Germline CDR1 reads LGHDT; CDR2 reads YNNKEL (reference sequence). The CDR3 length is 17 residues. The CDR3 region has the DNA TGTGCCAGCAGCCAAAGACCGACAGGGTCGATTGGAAACACCATATATTTT. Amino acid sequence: CASSQRPTGSIGNTIYF.

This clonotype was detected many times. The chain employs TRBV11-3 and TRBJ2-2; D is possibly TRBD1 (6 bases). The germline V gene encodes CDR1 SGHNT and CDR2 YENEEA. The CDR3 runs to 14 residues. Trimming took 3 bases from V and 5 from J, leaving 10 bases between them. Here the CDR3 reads CASSLNTGTGELFF. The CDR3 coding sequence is TGTGCCAGCAGCTTGAACACAGGGACCGGGGAGCTGTTTTTT.